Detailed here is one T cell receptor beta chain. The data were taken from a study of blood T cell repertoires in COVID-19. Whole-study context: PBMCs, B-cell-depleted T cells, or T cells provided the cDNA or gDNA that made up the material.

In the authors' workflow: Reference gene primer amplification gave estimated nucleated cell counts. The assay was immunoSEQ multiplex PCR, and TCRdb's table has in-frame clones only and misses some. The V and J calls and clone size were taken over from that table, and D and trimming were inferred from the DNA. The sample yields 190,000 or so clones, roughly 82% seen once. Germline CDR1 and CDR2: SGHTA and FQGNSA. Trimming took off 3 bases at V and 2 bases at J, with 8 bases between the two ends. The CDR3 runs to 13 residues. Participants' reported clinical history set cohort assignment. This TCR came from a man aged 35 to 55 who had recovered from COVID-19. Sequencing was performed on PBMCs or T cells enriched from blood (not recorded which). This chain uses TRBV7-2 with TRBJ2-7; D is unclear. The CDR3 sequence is CASSFARTYEQYV. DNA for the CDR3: TGTGCCAGCAGCTTCGCGCGGACCTACGAGCAGTACGTC.